This T cell receptor beta chain is from a study of blood T cell repertoires in COVID-19. Germline V gene sequence: CDR1 MGHRA, CDR2 YSYEKL. V lost 0 bases to trimming and J lost 1 base, with 9 bases between them. This CDR3 contains 15 residues. Repertoires were generated with immunoSEQ multiplex PCR, while TCRdb's copy carries only in-frame clones and drops some. The profile shows approximately 350,000 clones, approximately 89% of them singletons. The chain has TRBV4-1 and TRBJ1-1; D ambiguous. The sequence was obtained from a woman aged 18-30 years who had recovered from COVID-19. Specimen: peripheral blood. The CDR3 here is CASSQERRANTEAFF. The CDR3 DNA follows: TGCGCCAGCAGCCAAGAACGGAGAGCGAACACTGAAGCTTTCTTT.